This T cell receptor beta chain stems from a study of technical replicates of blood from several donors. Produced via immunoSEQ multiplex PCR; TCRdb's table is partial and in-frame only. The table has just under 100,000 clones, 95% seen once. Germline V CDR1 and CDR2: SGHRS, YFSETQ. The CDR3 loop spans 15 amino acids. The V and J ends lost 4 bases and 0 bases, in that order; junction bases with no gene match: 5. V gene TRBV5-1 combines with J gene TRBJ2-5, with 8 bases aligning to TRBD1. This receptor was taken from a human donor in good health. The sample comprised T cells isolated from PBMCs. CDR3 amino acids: CASSPRQGYQETQYF. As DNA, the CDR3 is TGCGCCAGCAGCCCCAGACAGGGGTACCAAGAGACCCAGTACTTC.